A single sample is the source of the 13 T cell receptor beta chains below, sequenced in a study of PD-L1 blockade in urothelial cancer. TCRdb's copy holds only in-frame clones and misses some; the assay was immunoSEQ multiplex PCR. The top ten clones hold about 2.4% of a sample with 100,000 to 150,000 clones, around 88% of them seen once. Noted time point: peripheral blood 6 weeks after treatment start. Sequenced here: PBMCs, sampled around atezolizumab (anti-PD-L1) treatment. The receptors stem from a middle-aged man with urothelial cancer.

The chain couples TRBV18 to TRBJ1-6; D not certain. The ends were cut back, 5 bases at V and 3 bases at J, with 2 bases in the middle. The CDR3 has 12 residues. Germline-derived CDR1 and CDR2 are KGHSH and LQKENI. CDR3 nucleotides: TGTGCCAGCTCATACTATAATTCACCCCTCCACTTT. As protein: CASSYYNSPLHF. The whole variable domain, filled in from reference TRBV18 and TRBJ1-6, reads NAGVMQNPRHLVRRRGQEARLRCSPMKGHSHVYWYRQLPEEGLKFMVYLQKENIIDESGMPKERFSAEFPKEGPSILRIQQVVRGDSAAYFCASSYYNSPLHFGNGTRLTVT.

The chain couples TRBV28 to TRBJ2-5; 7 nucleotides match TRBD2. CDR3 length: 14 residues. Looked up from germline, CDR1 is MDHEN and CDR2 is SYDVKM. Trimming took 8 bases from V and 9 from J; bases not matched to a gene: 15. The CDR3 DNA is TGTGCCAGCTACGTGGGGGGGACTGACGAGCCCCAGTACTTC. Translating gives CASYVGGTDEPQYF.

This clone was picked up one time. CDR3 nucleotides: TGTGCCAGTAGTATAGCCAGCGGTCCTATGGATGAGCAGTTCTTC. It encodes CASSIASGPMDEQFF. V is TRBV19 and J is TRBJ2-1, with D perhaps matching TRBD2 (5 bases). The CDR3 spans 15 residues. With 1 base removed from V and 8 bases from J, the gap between germline ends came to 15 bases. Germline CDR1 LNHDA, CDR2 SQIVND (reference sequence).

Here the CDR3 reads CASSLTGDTQYF. The CDR3 DNA reads TGCGCCAGCAGCTTGACAGGGGATACGCAGTATTTT. The rearrangement links TRBV5-1 to TRBJ2-3; a weak D match, TRBD1 (6 bases). From germline, CDR1 is SGHRS and CDR2 YFSETQ. This CDR3 is built from 12 residues. V lost 1 base to trimming and J lost 6 bases, with 6 bases between them.

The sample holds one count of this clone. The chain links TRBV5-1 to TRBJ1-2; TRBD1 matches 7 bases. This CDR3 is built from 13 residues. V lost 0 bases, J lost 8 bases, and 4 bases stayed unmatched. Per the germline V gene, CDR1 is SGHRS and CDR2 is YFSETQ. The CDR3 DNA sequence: TGCGCCAGCAGCTTGGCGGCAGGGGGAGGCTACACCTTC. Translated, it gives CASSLAAGGGYTF.

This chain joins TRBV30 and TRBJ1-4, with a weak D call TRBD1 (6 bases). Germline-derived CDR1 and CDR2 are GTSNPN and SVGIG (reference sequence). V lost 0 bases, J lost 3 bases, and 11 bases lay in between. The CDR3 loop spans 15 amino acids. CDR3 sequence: CAWSVQGTPNEKLFF. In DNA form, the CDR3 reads TGTGCCTGGAGTGTTCAGGGGACGCCTAATGAAAAACTGTTTTTT.

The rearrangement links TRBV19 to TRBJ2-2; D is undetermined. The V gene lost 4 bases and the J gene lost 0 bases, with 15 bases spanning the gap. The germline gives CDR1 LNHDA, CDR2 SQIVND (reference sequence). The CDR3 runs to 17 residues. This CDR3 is CASSRWAQYSNTGELFF. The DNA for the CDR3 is TGTGCCAGTAGTAGGTGGGCCCAATATTCGAACACCGGGGAGCTGTTTTTT.

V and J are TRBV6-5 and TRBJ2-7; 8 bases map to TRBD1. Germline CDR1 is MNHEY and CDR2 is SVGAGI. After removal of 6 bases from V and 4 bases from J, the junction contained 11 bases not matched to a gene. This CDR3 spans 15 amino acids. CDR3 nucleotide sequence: TGTGCCAGCAGCCCGACAGGGGTCAAAATTTACGAGCAGTACTTC. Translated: CASSPTGVKIYEQYF.

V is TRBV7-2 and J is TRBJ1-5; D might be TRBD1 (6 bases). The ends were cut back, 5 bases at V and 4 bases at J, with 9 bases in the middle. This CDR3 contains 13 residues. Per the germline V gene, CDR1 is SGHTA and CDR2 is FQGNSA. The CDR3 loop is CASSRQENQPQHF. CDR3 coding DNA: TGTGCCAGCAGCCGACAGGAGAATCAGCCCCAGCATTTT.

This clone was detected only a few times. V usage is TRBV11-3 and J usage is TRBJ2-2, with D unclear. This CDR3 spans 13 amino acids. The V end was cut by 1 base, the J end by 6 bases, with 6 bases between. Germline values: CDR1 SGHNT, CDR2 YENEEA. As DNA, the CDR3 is TGTGCCAGCAGCTTAGGAGTTGCCGGGGAGCTGTTTTTT. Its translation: CASSLGVAGELFF.

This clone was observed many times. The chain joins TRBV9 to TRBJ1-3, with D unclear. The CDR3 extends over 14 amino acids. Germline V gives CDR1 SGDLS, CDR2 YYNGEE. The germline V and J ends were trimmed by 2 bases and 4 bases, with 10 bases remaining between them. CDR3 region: CASSVGWEGNTIYF. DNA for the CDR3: TGTGCCAGCAGCGTTGGTTGGGAGGGAAACACCATATATTTT.

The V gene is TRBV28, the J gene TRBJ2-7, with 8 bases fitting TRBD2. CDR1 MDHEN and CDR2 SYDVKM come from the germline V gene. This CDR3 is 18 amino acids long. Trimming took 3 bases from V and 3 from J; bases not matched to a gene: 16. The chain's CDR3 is CASSFPIHPSGRLYEQYF. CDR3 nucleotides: TGTGCCAGCAGTTTCCCGATCCATCCTAGCGGGCGTCTCTACGAGCAGTACTTC.

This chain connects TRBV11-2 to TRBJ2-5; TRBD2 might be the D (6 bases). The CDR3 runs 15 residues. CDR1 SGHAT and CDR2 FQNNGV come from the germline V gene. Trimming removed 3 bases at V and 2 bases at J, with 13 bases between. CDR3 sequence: CASSFGAGSQETQYF. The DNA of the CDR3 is TGTGCCAGCAGCTTCGGAGCCGGGAGTCAAGAGACCCAGTACTTC.